This TCR beta chain was found in a study of beta chain features in type 1 diabetes. As every portion of the isolated RNA was reverse transcribed, the sequencing read expressed TCRB transcripts. TCRdb's table, derived via immunoSEQ multiplex PCR, lists solely in-frame clones and lacks some. The sample has about 620,000 clones, roughly 16% seen once. This clone was seen a few times. This CDR3 region has 13 residues. Germline CDR1 and CDR2: MNHEY and SMNVEV (reference sequence). The V gene lost 3 bases and the J gene lost 7 bases, with 9 bases spanning the gap. This chain links TRBV27 with TRBJ2-2; D is uncertain. The sequence was obtained from a man aged 18-30 years in good health. Sequencing was performed on naive CD4+ T cells from blood. The CDR3 reads CASSFGSSGELFF. In DNA form, the CDR3 reads TGTGCCAGCAGTTTTGGTTCAAGCGGGGAGCTGTTTTTT.